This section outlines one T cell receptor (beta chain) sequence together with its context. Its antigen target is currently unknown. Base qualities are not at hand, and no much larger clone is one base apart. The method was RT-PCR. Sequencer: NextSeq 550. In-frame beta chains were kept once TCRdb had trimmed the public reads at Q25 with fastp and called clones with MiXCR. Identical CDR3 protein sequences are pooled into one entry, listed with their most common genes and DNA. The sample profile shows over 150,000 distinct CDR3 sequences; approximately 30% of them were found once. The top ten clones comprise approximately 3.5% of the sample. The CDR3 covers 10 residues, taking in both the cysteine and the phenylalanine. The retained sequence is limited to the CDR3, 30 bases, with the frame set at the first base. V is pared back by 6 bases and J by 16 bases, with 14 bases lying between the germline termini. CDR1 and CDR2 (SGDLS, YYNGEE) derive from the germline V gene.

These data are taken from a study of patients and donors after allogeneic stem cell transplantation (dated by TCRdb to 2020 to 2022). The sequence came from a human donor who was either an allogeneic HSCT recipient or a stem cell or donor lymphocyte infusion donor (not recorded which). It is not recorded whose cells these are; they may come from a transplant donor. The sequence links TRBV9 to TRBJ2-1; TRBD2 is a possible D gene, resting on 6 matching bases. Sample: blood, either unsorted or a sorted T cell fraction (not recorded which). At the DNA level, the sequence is TGTGCCAGCAATCGACTAGGGGCTTTCTTC. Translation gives CASNRLGAFF.